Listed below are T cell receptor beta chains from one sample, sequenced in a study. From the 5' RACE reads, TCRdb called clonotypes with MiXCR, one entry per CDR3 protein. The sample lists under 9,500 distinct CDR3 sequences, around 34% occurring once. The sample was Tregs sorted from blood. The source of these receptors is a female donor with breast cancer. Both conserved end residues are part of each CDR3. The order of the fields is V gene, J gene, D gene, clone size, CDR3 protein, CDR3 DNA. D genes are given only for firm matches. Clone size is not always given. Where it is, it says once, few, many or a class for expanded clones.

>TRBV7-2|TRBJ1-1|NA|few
CASSVDRARVYTEAFF
TGTGCCAGCAGCGTTGACAGAGCTCGGGTGTACACTGAAGCTTTCTTT
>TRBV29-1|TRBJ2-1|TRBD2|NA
CSGLGTSGRAFNEQFF
TGCAGCGGACTGGGGACTAGCGGGAGGGCCTTCAATGAGCAGTTCTTC
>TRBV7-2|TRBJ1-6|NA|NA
CASSLDDTNSPLHF
TGTGCCAGCAGCTTAGACGACACCAATTCACCCCTCCACTTT
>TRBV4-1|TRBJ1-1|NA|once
CASSQANLVGRGNTEASF
NA
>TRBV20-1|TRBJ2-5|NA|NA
CSAKERSETQYF
TGCAGTGCTAAAGAACGGTCGGAGACCCAGTACTTC
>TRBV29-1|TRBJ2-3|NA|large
CSVGIHLRTDTQYF
TGCAGCGTTGGAATACATCTTCGCACAGATACGCAGTATTTT
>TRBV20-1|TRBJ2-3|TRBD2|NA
CSASGPAGIQGMQYF
TGCAGTGCTAGTGGACCAGCGGGGATTCAGGGTATGCAGTATTTT
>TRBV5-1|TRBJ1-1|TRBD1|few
CASSRQGRADTEAFF
TGCGCCAGCTCTAGACAGGGGAGAGCCGACACTGAAGCTTTCTTT
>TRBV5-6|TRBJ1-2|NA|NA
CASSPGWGTKYGYTF
TGTGCCAGCAGCCCGGGTTGGGGAACGAAGTATGGCTACACCTTC
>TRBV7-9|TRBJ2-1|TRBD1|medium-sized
CASSEGTVSNNEQFF
TGTGCCAGCAGCGAAGGGACAGTAAGCAACAATGAGCAGTTCTTC
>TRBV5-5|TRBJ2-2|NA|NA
CASSPVITGELFF
TGTGCCAGCAGCCCGGTGATCACCGGGGAGCTGTTTTTT
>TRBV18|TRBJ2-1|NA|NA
CASSPNPAPKNYNEQFF
TGTGCCAGCTCACCTAATCCAGCGCCAAAAAACTACAATGAGCAGTTCTTC
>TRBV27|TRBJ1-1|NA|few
CASRSGRAGTEAFF
TGTGCCAGCAGATCAGGACGGGCCGGCACTGAAGCTTTCTTT
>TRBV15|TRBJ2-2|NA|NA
CATSRASGSGGELFF
TGTGCCACCAGCAGAGCCTCAGGGTCCGGAGGGGAGCTGTTTTTT
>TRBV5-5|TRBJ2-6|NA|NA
CASSLLQAGANVLTF
TGTGCCAGCAGCTTGCTACAGGCTGGGGCCAACGTCCTGACTTTC
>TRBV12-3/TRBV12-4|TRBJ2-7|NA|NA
CASSSGQFYEQYF
TGTGCCAGCAGTTCCGGACAATTCTACGAGCAGTACTTC
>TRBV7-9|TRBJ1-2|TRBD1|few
CASSAGTDYYSYTF
TGTGCCAGCAGCGCCGGGACAGATTACTATAGCTACACCTTC
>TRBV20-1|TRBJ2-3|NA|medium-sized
CSAKRGRDTQYF
TGCAGTGCTAAGCGTGGGCGGGATACGCAGTATTTT
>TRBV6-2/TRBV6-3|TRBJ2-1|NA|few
CASSLLADNEQFF
TGTGCCAGCAGTTTATTAGCGGACAATGAGCAGTTCTTC
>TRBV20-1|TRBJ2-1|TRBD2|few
CSARGALWLAGGNEQFF
TGCAGTGCTAGAGGGGCCCTCTGGCTAGCGGGCGGCAATGAGCAGTTCTTC
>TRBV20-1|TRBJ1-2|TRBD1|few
CSARDSGTGGAGYTF
TGCAGTGCTAGAGACTCCGGGACAGGGGGCGCGGGCTACACCTTC
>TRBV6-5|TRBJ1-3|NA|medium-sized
CASSYLSSGNTIYF
TGTGCCAGCAGTTATCTAAGCTCTGGAAACACCATATATTTT
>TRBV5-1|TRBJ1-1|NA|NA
CASSLGPSGNMNTEAFF
TGCGCCAGCAGCTTGGGTCCGTCAGGGAACATGAACACTGAAGCTTTCTTT
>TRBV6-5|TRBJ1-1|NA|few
CASRQFRSFEAFF
TGTGCCAGCAGGCAATTCCGATCTTTTGAAGCTTTCTTT
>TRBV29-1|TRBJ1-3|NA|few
CSVRLGLGGNTIYF
TGCAGCGTTCGACTCGGCCTGGGGGGAAACACCATATATTTT
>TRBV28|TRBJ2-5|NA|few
CASSLSQYGETQYF
TGTGCCAGCAGTTTATCCCAGTACGGGGAGACCCAGTACTTC
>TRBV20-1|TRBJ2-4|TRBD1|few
CSASRPDRGAKNIQYF
TGCAGTGCTAGCCGGCCGGACAGGGGGGCCAAAAACATTCAGTACTTC
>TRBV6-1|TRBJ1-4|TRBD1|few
CASSEEDRVREKLFF
TGTGCCAGCAGTGAAGAGGACAGGGTTAGGGAAAAACTGTTTTTT
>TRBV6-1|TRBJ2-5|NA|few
CASSAGGPRQETQYF
TGTGCCAGCAGTGCCGGGGGACCGCGCCAAGAGACCCAGTACTTC
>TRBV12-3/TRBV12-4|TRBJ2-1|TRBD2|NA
CASSPNPPGLAGVVQFF
TGTGCCAGCAGTCCTAACCCCCCGGGACTAGCGGGAGTTGTGCAGTTCTTC
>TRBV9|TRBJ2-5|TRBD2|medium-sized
CASSPSASGRRETQYF
TGTGCCAGCAGCCCCTCAGCGAGCGGGAGACGAGAGACCCAGTACTTC
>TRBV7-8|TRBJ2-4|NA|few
CASSFGGTKNIQYF
TGTGCCAGCAGCTTCGGCGGGACCAAAAACATTCAGTACTTC
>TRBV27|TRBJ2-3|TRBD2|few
CASGGLAETDTQYF
TGTGCCAGCGGTGGACTAGCAGAGACAGATACGCAGTATTTT
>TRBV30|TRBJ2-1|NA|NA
CAWTPPFSYNEQFF
TGTGCCTGGACGCCTCCGTTTTCCTACAATGAGCAGTTCTTC
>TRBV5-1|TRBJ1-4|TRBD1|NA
CASSTRTGGSEKLFF
TGCGCCAGCAGCACCCGGACAGGGGGTAGTGAAAAACTGTTTTTT
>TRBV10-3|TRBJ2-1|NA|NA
CAISDLGTHNEQFF
TGTGCCATCAGTGATTTAGGGACCCACAATGAGCAGTTCTTC
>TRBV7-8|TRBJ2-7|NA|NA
CASSRDARSYEQYF
TGTGCCAGCAGCCGGGACGCCCGATCCTACGAGCAGTACTTC
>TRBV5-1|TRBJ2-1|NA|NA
CASSLDRYNEQFF
TGCGCCAGCAGCTTGGACAGGTACAATGAGCAGTTCTTC
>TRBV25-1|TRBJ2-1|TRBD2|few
CAIDYGGGSLATGAHEQFF
TGTGCCATCGACTACGGGGGGGGCTCCCTAGCAACGGGAGCGCATGAGCAGTTCTTC